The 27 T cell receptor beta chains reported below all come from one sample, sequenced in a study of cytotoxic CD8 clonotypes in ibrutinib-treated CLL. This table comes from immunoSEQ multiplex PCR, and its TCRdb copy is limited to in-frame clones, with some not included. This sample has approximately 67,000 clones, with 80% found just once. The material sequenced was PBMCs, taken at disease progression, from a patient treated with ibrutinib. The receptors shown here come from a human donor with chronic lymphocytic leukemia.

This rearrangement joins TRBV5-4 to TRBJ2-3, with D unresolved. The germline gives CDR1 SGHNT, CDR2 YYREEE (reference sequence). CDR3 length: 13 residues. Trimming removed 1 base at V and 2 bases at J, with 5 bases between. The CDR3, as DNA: TGTGCCAGCAGCTTGTATGCCACAGATACGCAGTATTTT. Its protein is CASSLYATDTQYF.

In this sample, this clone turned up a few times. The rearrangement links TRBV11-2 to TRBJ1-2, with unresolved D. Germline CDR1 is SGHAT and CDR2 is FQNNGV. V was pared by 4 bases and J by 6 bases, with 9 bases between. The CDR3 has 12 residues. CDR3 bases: TGTGCCAGCAGCTCCCAGGCAAATGGCTACACCTTC. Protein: CASSSQANGYTF.

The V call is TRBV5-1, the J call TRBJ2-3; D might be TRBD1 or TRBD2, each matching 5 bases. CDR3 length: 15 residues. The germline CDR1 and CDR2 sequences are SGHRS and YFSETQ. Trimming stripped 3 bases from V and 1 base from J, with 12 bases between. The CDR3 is CASSYGTPGTDTQYF. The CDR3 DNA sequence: TGCGCCAGCAGCTATGGGACCCCCGGCACAGATACGCAGTATTTT.

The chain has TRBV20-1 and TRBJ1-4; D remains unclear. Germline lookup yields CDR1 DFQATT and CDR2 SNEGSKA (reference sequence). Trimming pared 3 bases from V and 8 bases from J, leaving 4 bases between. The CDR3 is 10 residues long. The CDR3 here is CSARGEKLFF. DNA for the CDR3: TGCAGTGCTAGGGGAGAAAAACTGTTTTTT.

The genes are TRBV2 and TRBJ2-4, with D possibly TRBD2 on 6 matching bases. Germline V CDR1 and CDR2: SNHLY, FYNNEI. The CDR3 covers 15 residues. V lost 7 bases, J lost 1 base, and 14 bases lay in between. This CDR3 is CASIPRGAAKNIQYF. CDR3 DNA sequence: TGTGCCAGCATCCCTCGCGGGGCGGCCAAAAACATTCAGTACTTC.

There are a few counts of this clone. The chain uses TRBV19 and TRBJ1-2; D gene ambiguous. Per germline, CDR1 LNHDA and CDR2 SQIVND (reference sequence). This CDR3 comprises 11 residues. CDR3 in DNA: TGTGCTACGAGGGTTGACTATGGCTACACCTTC. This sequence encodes CATRVDYGYTF.

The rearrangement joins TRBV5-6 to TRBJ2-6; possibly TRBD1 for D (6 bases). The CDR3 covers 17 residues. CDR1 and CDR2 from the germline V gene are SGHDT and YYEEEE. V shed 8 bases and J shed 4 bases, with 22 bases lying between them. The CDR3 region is CASLYAPGARGANVLTF. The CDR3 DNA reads TGTGCCAGTCTCTACGCCCCAGGGGCACGCGGGGCCAACGTCCTGACTTTC.

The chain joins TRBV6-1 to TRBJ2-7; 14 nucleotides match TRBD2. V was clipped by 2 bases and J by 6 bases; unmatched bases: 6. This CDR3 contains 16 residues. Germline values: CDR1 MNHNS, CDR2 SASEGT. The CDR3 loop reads CASSEWTSGRFREQYF. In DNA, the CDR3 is TGTGCCAGCAGTGAATGGACTAGCGGGAGGTTTCGCGAGCAGTACTTC.

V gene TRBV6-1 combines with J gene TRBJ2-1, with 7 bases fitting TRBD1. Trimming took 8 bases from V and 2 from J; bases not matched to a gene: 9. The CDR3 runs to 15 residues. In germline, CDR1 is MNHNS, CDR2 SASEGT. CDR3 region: CASGDDRAPYNEQFF. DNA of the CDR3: TGTGCCAGCGGGGATGACAGGGCGCCCTACAATGAGCAGTTCTTC.

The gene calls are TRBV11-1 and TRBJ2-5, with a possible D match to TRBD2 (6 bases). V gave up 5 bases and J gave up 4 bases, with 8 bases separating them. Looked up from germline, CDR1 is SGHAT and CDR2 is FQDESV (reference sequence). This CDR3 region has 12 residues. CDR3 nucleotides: TGTGCCAGCAGCCCGCGGGGAGAGACCCAGTACTTC. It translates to CASSPRGETQYF.

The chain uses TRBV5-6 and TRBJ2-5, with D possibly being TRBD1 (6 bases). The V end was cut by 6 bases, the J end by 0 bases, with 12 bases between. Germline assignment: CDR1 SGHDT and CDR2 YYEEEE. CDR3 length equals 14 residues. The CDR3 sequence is CASTDYRDQETQYF. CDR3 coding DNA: TGTGCCAGCACCGATTACAGGGACCAAGAGACCCAGTACTTC.

The CDR3 bases are TGTGCCAGCTCACCAGTCAGGGCAGGAGGAAACACCATATATTTT. Its translation: CASSPVRAGGNTIYF. V is TRBV18 and J is TRBJ1-3; D possibly corresponds to TRBD1 (5 bases). V was clipped by 2 bases and J by 4 bases, with 12 bases between them. The length of the CDR3 is 15 residues. Germline V CDR1 and CDR2: KGHSH, LQKENI.

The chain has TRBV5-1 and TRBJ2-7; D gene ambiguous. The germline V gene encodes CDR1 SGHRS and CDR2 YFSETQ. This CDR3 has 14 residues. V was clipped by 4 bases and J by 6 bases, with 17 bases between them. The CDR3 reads CASSPEGRPSEQYF. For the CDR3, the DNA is TGCGCCAGCAGCCCAGAAGGTAGACCCTCCGAGCAGTACTTC.

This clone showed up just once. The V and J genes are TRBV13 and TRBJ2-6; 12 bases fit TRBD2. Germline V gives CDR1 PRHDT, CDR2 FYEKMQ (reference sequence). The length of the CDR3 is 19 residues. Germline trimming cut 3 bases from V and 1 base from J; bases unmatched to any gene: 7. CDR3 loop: CASSLAGLAGGSGANVLTF. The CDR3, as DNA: TGTGCCAGCAGCTTGGCCGGGCTAGCGGGAGGGTCTGGGGCCAACGTCCTGACTTTC.

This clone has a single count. The CDR3 protein is CASSFSGIPSGNTIYF. The CDR3 DNA follows: TGTGCCAGCAGTTTCTCAGGCATACCCTCTGGAAACACCATATATTTT. The chain joins TRBV28 to TRBJ1-3, with no clear D. V gave up 3 bases and J gave up 0 bases, with 12 bases separating them. The CDR3 is 16 amino acids. The germline CDR1 and CDR2 sequences are MDHEN and SYDVKM.

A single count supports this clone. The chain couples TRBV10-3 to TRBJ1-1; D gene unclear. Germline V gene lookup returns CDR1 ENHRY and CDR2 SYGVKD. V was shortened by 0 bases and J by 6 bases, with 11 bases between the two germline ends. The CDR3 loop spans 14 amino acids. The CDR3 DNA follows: TGTGCCATCAGTGAGTCCTCCCCCCGGGCTGAAGCTTTCTTT. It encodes CAISESSPRAEAFF.

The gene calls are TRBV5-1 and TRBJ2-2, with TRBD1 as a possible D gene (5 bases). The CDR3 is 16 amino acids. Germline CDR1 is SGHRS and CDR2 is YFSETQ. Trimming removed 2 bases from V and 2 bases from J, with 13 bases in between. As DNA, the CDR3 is TGCGCCAGCAGCTTCGGTCCAAGGGGAAACACCGGGGAGCTGTTTTTT. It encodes CASSFGPRGNTGELFF.

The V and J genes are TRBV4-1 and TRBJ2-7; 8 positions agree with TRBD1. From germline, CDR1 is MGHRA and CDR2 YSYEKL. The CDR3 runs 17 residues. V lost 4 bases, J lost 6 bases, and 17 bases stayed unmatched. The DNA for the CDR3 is TGCGCCAGCAGCCCCGGACAGGGATTGTCGGCCCCTTTCGAGCAGTACTTC. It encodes CASSPGQGLSAPFEQYF.

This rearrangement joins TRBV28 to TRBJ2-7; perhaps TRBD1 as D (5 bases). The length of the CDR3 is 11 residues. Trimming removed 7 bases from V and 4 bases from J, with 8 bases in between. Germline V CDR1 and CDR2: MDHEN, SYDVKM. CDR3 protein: CASTKGYEQYF. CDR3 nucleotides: TGTGCCAGCACCAAGGGGTACGAGCAGTACTTC.

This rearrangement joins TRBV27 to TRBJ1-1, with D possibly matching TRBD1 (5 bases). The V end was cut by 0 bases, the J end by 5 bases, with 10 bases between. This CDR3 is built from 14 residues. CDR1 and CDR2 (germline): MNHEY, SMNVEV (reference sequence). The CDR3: CASSLSGGWTEAFF. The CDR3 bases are TGTGCCAGCAGTTTATCGGGGGGGTGGACTGAAGCTTTCTTT.

The DNA of the CDR3 is TGTGCCAGCAGTTATCTCCGGACAGGGGTCGCAGATACGCAGTATTTT. Translation gives CASSYLRTGVADTQYF. The chain joins TRBV6-6 to TRBJ2-3; 9 bases match TRBD1. Germline CDR1 is MNHNY and CDR2 is SVGAGI (reference sequence). V shed 3 bases, J shed 4 bases, and the junction held 8 bases outside the gene matches. The length of the CDR3 is 16 residues.

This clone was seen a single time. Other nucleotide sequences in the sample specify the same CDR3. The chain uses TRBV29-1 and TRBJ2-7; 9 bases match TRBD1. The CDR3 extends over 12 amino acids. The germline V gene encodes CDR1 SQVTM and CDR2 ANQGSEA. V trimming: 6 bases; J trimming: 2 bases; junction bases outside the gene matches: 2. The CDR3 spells CSVGDRAYEQYF. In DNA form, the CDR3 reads TGCAGCGTGGGGGACAGGGCCTACGAGCAGTACTTC.

The CDR3 region has the DNA TGCGCCAGCAGCTTGTCCGGGACAGGTCGAGGTCAGCCCCAGCATTTT. Its protein is CASSLSGTGRGQPQHF. The genes are TRBV5-1 and TRBJ1-5, with TRBD1 matching 8 bases. This CDR3 has 16 residues. Germline values: CDR1 SGHRS, CDR2 YFSETQ. Germline trimming cut 1 base from V and 6 bases from J; bases unmatched to any gene: 9.

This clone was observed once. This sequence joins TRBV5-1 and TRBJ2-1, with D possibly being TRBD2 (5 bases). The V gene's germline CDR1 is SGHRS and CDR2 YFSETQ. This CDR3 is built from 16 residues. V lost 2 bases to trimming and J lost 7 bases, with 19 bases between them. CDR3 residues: CASSLYGSSTANEQFF. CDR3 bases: TGCGCCAGCAGCTTATATGGGAGCAGTACGGCGAATGAGCAGTTCTTC.

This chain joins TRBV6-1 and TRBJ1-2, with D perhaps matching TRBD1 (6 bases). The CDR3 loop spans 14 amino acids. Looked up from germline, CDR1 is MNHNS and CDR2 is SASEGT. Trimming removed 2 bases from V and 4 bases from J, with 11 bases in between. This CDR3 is CASSELWTVYGYTF. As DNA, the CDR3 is TGTGCCAGCAGTGAACTTTGGACAGTCTATGGCTACACCTTC.

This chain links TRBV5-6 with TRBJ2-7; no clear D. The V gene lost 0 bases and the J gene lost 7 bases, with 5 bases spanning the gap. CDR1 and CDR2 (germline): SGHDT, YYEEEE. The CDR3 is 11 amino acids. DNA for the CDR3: TGTGCCAGCAGCTTGGGACCAGAGCAGTACTTC. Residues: CASSLGPEQYF.

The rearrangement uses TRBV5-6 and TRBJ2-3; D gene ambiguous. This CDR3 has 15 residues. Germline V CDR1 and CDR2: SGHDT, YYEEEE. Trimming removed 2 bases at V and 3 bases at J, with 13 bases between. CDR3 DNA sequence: TGTGCCAGCAGCTTCCTCGACTCCCCGACAGATACGCAGTATTTT. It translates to CASSFLDSPTDTQYF.